Included here is one TCR beta chain sequence, with context. The antigen is undetermined. The data are from a study of T cells in localized non-small cell lung cancer. The CDR3 has 14 residues. CDR1 SGDLS and CDR2 YYNGEE come from the germline V gene. The V segment lost 1 base and the J segment 5 bases; nucleotides outside the gene matches: 3. The study's findings and limits: Clonality peaked in uninvolved adjacent lung rather than tumor.

TCRdb's table, derived via immunoSEQ multiplex PCR, lists solely in-frame clones and lacks some. This sample carries about 19,000 clones, around nine tenths of them seen once, and the ten largest clones take roughly 4%. J is TRBJ2-1 and V is TRBV9, with 7 positions matching TRBD1. The sequence was collected from a male donor aged 60 or over with stage I squamous cell lung carcinoma. The sequencing here drew on peripheral blood, taken before any cancer treatment. The CDR3 sequence is CASSVSQGDNEQFF. The CDR3 nucleotides read TGTGCCAGCAGCGTAAGTCAGGGGGACAATGAGCAGTTCTTC.